Listed below are T cell receptor beta chains from one sample, sequenced in a study of blood T cells in healthy people across ages. TCRdb recomputed calls from the 5' RACE reads with MiXCR, one row per CDR3 protein. The sample records around 870,000 distinct CDR3 sequences, roughly 26% being singletons. The sample consisted of blood. The origin of the receptors is an elderly woman in good health. CDR3s leave out the opening cysteine and the closing phenylalanine or tryptophan. Each record gives: V gene, D gene, J gene, CDR3 protein. D genes are given only for firm matches.

V gene: TRBV6-2/TRBV6-3
D gene: .
J gene: TRBJ1-5
CDR3 protein: AGRSDQYSNQPQH

V gene: TRBV14
D gene: .
J gene: TRBJ1-2
CDR3 protein: ANYTGPPRRYT

V gene: TRBV20-1
D gene: TRBD2
J gene: TRBJ2-1
CDR3 protein: SALRGGSYNEQF

V gene: TRBV3-1
D gene: TRBD2
J gene: TRBJ2-5
CDR3 protein: ASSLRGRGETQY

V gene: TRBV20-1
D gene: .
J gene: TRBJ1-2
CDR3 protein: SASGAGFPNYGYT

V gene: TRBV5-1
D gene: .
J gene: TRBJ1-1
CDR3 protein: ASSLVYVNTEAF

V gene: TRBV29-1
D gene: .
J gene: TRBJ1-1
CDR3 protein: SVPGTRNTEAF

V gene: TRBV10-2
D gene: .
J gene: TRBJ2-5
CDR3 protein: ASSDGETQY

V gene: TRBV5-1
D gene: TRBD1
J gene: TRBJ2-7
CDR3 protein: ASSLAILSGQGTYEQY

V gene: TRBV29-1
D gene: TRBD2
J gene: TRBJ2-5
CDR3 protein: SVRGLAVETQY

V gene: TRBV30
D gene: TRBD1
J gene: TRBJ1-2
CDR3 protein: AWSMRDRGGYT

V gene: TRBV12-3/TRBV12-4
D gene: .
J gene: .
CDR3 protein: ASSIMGETQY

V gene: TRBV19
D gene: .
J gene: TRBJ2-5
CDR3 protein: ASKSHGPPETQY

V gene: TRBV10-2
D gene: TRBD1
J gene: TRBJ1-6
CDR3 protein: ASSDRTGEPLH

V gene: TRBV6-2/TRBV6-3
D gene: .
J gene: TRBJ2-7
CDR3 protein: ASSPNRRSSYEQY

V gene: TRBV5-1
D gene: .
J gene: TRBJ2-1
CDR3 protein: ASFNTYNEQF

V gene: TRBV6-5
D gene: .
J gene: TRBJ2-1
CDR3 protein: ASSYSRARGIDEQF

V gene: TRBV28
D gene: .
J gene: TRBJ2-7
CDR3 protein: ASSLSKGYEQY

V gene: TRBV7-8
D gene: TRBD1
J gene: TRBJ2-3
CDR3 protein: ASVRDRVRLRGDTQY

V gene: TRBV29-1
D gene: .
J gene: .
CDR3 protein: SVARDTTYEQY

V gene: TRBV27
D gene: TRBD1
J gene: TRBJ2-2
CDR3 protein: ASSFGTGLTGELF

V gene: TRBV7-2
D gene: TRBD2
J gene: TRBJ2-2
CDR3 protein: ASSLKVSGGDTGELF

V gene: TRBV2
D gene: .
J gene: TRBJ2-4
CDR3 protein: ASSPRRGAKNIQY

V gene: TRBV9
D gene: TRBD1
J gene: TRBJ1-1
CDR3 protein: ASSVGGQGEAF

V gene: TRBV4-3
D gene: TRBD2
J gene: TRBJ2-1
CDR3 protein: ASSQATSGGAGEQF

V gene: TRBV9
D gene: .
J gene: TRBJ2-5
CDR3 protein: ASSVGLMGSETQY

V gene: TRBV6-1
D gene: TRBD1
J gene: TRBJ1-1
CDR3 protein: ASTWDRGGTEAF

V gene: TRBV6-2/TRBV6-3
D gene: .
J gene: TRBJ2-7
CDR3 protein: ASSYSEGVAYEQY

V gene: TRBV29-1
D gene: .
J gene: TRBJ2-6
CDR3 protein: SVASGSSGANVLT

V gene: TRBV20-1
D gene: TRBD2
J gene: TRBJ2-1
CDR3 protein: SARSGTSGRNEQF

V gene: TRBV20-1
D gene: .
J gene: TRBJ2-7
CDR3 protein: SASLAHSYEQY

V gene: TRBV14
D gene: .
J gene: TRBJ2-1
CDR3 protein: ASSQDPRVSYNEQF

V gene: TRBV20-1
D gene: TRBD1
J gene: TRBJ1-5
CDR3 protein: SARNNAGTGQPQH

V gene: TRBV20-1
D gene: TRBD2
J gene: TRBJ2-7
CDR3 protein: SAASGGDNEQY

V gene: TRBV30
D gene: .
J gene: TRBJ1-5
CDR3 protein: AWSATAYQPQH

V gene: TRBV18
D gene: TRBD1
J gene: TRBJ2-1
CDR3 protein: ASSPYRDSNEQF

V gene: TRBV18
D gene: .
J gene: TRBJ2-6
CDR3 protein: ASSPPGSRVSGANVLT

V gene: TRBV6-4
D gene: TRBD1
J gene: TRBJ2-7
CDR3 protein: ASSDSSKRKFYLSGQGEDEQY